This TCR beta chain appears in the sequencing data of a study of cytomegalovirus exposure and HLA in healthy donors (dated by TCRdb to the late 2010s). Study-level background: According to an earlier analysis of 550 to 750 of the donors, about 190 million T cells yielded over 100 million unique TCR beta sequences and around 280 Gb of sequence data. About 280 gigabases of sequencing data and around 88 million unique TCR sequences made up an early release that covered several hundred HLA-typed donors. Of the roughly 400 genotyped donors, approximately 80% fell in the genetic ancestry cluster associated with self-reported Caucasian donors. The study aimed to test whether signatures of past pathogen exposure could be identified by cataloging public T cell receptors. Using immunosequencing, the study profiled T cell repertoires from around 670 subjects and related those repertoires to cytomegalovirus serostatus. Besides the first cohort of 550 to 750 subjects, a separate validation cohort made up of 90 to 150 different subjects was used. The study combined high-throughput TCR immunosequencing, statistical association of individual TCRs with disease status, and machine learning to predict cytomegalovirus infection status. A later analysis re-examined previously published TCR beta repertoires from roughly 720 donors and added high-resolution HLA genotyping to investigate patterns of TCR occurrence. The later analysis used no new phenotypic data to find candidate immune exposures, relying instead on TCR beta sequences and their occurrence across donors. An earlier analysis of approximately 630 of the donors applied high-throughput TCR beta sequencing to assess whether each TCR beta V gene segment acted as functional or pseudogenic. Donor age, sex, ethnicity and CMV serostatus were compiled together with the repertoire data. In a later genetic analysis, genome-wide SNP genotypes for about three fifths of the 666 donors were used, and that subset was treated as a discovery cohort. Every repertoire in the discovery cohort had been generated on one and the same sequencing platform. HLA typing covered class I and class II loci at four-digit resolution. Typing coverage varied by locus: roughly 620-630 donors for A, B, C, DRB1 and DQB1; 500 to 550 for DQA1; approximately 610 for DPA1; 450 to 480 for DPB1. About 5 DR-DQ haplotypes were handled as single units for association and clustering, since linkage in the cohort was strong. On average, around 240,000 unique TCR beta nucleotide sequences were sequenced per donor among fewer than 500 genotyped donors of the cohort, with about 17% of those sequences being non-productive.

Looking up the germline V gene yields CDR1 KGHSH and CDR2 LQKENI. Including cysteine and phenylalanine, the CDR3 has 11 amino acids. Only the CDR3 DNA stays, 33 bases, in frame from base 1. V loses 2 bases, J loses 7 bases, and the germline ends lie 6 bases apart. Preparation of the library involved the immunoSEQ multiplex PCR assay. For the multiplex PCR, a mixture combining 60 forward primers for TCR Vbeta segments and 13 reverse primers for TCR Jbeta segments was used. Amplification of the CDR3 region of rearranged TCR beta genes was performed with a multiplex PCR assay on genomic DNA. Amplified TCR beta libraries were sequenced as 87-base-pair reads on the Illumina HiSeq System. Regarding the original processing steps: A later analysis counted about 80 million unique TCR beta chains across the 670 or so repertoires, and around 12 million of these chains were shared by at least two donors. Raw reads were error-corrected and collapsed into unique sequences by a nearest-neighbor algorithm in which closely related sequences were merged to remove PCR and sequencing errors. V, D and J gene segments were assigned by aligning CDR3 sequences to IMGT reference sequences. Each retained sequence needed at least a six-nucleotide match to both a V gene segment and a J gene segment. A rearrangement was called productive if the CDR3 had no stop codons and remained in frame with V and J, and every other rearrangement was called non-productive. Following IMGT convention, CDR3 was defined as the stretch from the second conserved V-encoded cysteine up to the conserved J-encoded phenylalanine. In an earlier analysis of more than 550 of the donors, sequences lacking an unambiguous match to a single V gene segment were excluded. An earlier analysis of fewer than 650 of the donors classified V segments as functional when productive rearrangements were above 56.7% and as segregating when the standard deviation between donors was above 5%. A statistical classification framework was built for diagnosing cytomegalovirus status from the catalog of TCR beta chain sequences. A later analysis assigned V and J genes by comparing TCR nucleotide sequences with IMGT/GENE-DB human TR gene sequences. In a later analysis, CDR3 sequences and most-parsimonious VDJ recombination scenarios were assigned using the TCRdist pipeline. In a later analysis, each TCR beta chain was defined by its CDR3 amino acid sequence together with its V-gene family, and reads without a unique V-gene family were excluded. In a later analysis, approximately 640 highly shared, low-generation-probability nucleotide sequences were removed to address suspected cross-contamination and a sequencing artifact. A later analysis calculated a clonal expansion index for each public chain from normalized within-repertoire ranks of inferred template counts. Generation probabilities in a later analysis came from a VDJ recombination model fitted to out-of-frame rearrangements, and those results were checked against IGoR. In a later analysis, hypergeometric tests were used to score TCR-TCR, TCR-HLA and TCR-CMV co-occurrence, with a repertoire-size bias correction applied to TCR pairs. False discovery rates were estimated in a later analysis by permuting HLA or CMV assignments 20 times. In a later analysis, co-occurring TCRs were grouped using DBSCAN, and TCRdist sequence similarity was added for clustering within HLA-allele-positive subsets. Co-occurrence clustering excluded repertoires with fewer than 30,000 or more than 120,000 public chains, plus five with anomalous nucleotide sharing. The clones in this table, taken by TCRdb from immuneACCESS, are in-frame only. Not every clone is retained; where verified, under half of the shortfall comes from an unresolved V gene, and the cause of the rest is unknown. V and J calls plus clone size are reproduced from that table; the DNA served to infer D and trimming. Present in this sample are 150,000 to 200,000 clones, 75% to 80% of which were seen just once. Roughly 6% of the sample goes to the ten largest clones.

What the research found in general, with its limitations: Some IMGT-functional V segments, including TRBV6-2 and TRBV6-3, could not be distinguished by the 87-base-pair reads and were therefore excluded. About 17 rarely observed V segments, including chromosome 9 orphons, were excluded from the earlier analysis of approximately 600 of the donors because counts were too low. In this cohort, only TCR beta chains were sequenced, and detectable features were limited by the absence of alpha or paired-chain data. For the cohort, immune exposure information was limited to CMV serostatus. A later analysis reported that several top co-occurrence clusters appeared linked to parvovirus B19, influenza, CMV and Epstein-Barr virus. The study gave a list of roughly 150 TCR beta chains associated with cytomegalovirus. In a later analysis, TCR association rates were found to vary across HLA loci, with the most associated TCRs seen for DRB1 alleles and the fewest for HLA-C alleles. According to the authors, the approach could potentially be generalized to other disease states and immunological phenotypes. A further reported finding was that TCR beta sequences accurately predicted the HLA-A and HLA-B alleles for most subjects in the first cohort. In vitro tests confirmed that a few of the cytomegalovirus-associated TCR beta chains recognize cytomegalovirus antigens. Specific HLA alleles were associated with 16,951 TCR beta sequences at a false discovery rate of 0.05 in a later analysis. A cluster of highly shared sequence variants was judged likely to be a technical artifact of the sequencing pipeline. A later analysis found that most CMV-associated TCR beta chains appeared HLA-restricted, with HLA associations seemingly driven largely by CMV exposure. Assigning TCR associations to individual alleles was difficult when HLA alleles, especially DR and DQ, strongly co-occurred. A later genetic analysis associated a missense DCLRE1C variant with V-gene and J-gene trimming of TCR beta chains, and an independent cohort replicated the association. A later analysis found that HLA-associated TCR beta chains were more clonally expanded and had lower generation probabilities than equally common non-associated chains. Linkage disequilibrium might explain the correlated functional status among segregating V segments, but an unknown experimental factor could not be excluded. A later genetic analysis reported fewer N-insertions in productive TCRs among donors in an Asian-associated ancestry cluster than the approximately 700-donor mean. An earlier analysis of around 600 of the donors showed that most TCR beta V segments appeared in productive rearrangements either about 87% or about 30% of the time, which broadly matched IMGT annotations. The classifier was reported to diagnose cytomegalovirus status with high specificity and sensitivity in both the original and validation cohorts. Sequencing depth was assumed to be roughly uniform across donors in the presence/absence analyses, though that assumption may not hold. Because HLA typing was missing for some donors at each locus, association tests included only the typed subset. Most TCR sequences were observed very rarely across donors, whereas some public TCRs were present in many individuals.

The cohort consisted of more than 650 healthy bone marrow donors. All cohort members were sampled while nominally healthy, although unrecorded immune exposures were likely present. The donor was CMV seropositive and was included in the group of 250 to 300 seropositive cohort members. A peripheral blood sample was provided by each donor, and peripheral blood mononuclear cells were used for TCR beta sequencing. The Qiagen DNeasy Blood Extraction Kit was used to extract genomic DNA from the blood cell samples. With respect to this clone: Its recognized antigen is unknown. No much larger clone exists at a distance of one base, and base qualities are not known.

Recombination linked TRBV18 to TRBJ2-7; the D gene cannot be named for sure. Sequencing used PBMCs. This TCR derives from a woman aged 30 to 39 in good health and CMV-seropositive. The CDR3 sequence is CASSPSVEQYF. The nucleotide sequence reads as follows: TGTGCCAGCTCACCATCAGTTGAGCAGTACTTC.